This T cell receptor (beta chain) emerged from a study of shared clonotypes between healthy human individuals. Assay: immunoSEQ multiplex PCR; the TCRdb copy retains only in-frame clones and omits some. The table has roughly 2.6 million clones, approximately 94% seen once. This CDR3 has 17 amino acids. The V gene's germline CDR1 is SGHTA and CDR2 FQGTGA. Unmatched junction bases numbered 11, after V lost 6 bases and J lost 3 bases. The gene calls are TRBV7-3 and TRBJ2-1, with TRBD2 matching 10 bases. This TCR was sampled from a man aged 18 to 35 in good health. Sequencing was carried out using naive CD4+ T cells sorted from blood. Sample subset: CD45RA+ positively selected. The CDR3 coding sequence is TGTGCCAGCAGTCCCTCTAGCGGGGGATTATTCTACAATGAGCAGTTCTTC. Protein sequence: CASSPSSGGLFYNEQFF.